This paragraph covers one T cell receptor beta chain sequence. Its antigen is still unknown. The data are from a study of T cell repertoires in aging, cancer and after chemotherapy. Across the study: Patients with chronic lymphocytic leukemia were sampled before and after fludarabine- or bendamustine-based chemotherapy. The whole study produced a dataset of some 9 million TCR reads. General study findings and limits: Healthy donors lost TCR diversity with age mainly through richness, cancer patients through richness and evenness. Thymic emigration or peripheral T cell expansion may be impaired by lymphoid organ infiltration in hematological cancer.

Peripheral blood genomic DNA, not sorted cells or RNA, was the template. The CDR3 length is 15 residues. CDR1 and CDR2 from the germline V gene are SGHNT and YENEEA. Trimming cost V 6 bases and J 4 bases; bases outside gene matches: 4. A mixed TRB-A/B primer pool amplified rearranged TRB by multiplex touch-down PCR. TCRdb passed the multiplex PCR reads through MiXCR, listing each CDR3 protein once. The sample carries about 4,500 distinct CDR3 sequences, around 26% recorded once. The TCR was taken from a human donor with a blood cancer. Sequencing was carried out using blood. V is TRBV11-3 and J is TRBJ2-3, with 13 nucleotides matching TRBD2. CDR3 coding DNA: TGTGCCAGCAGGTCGGGACTAGCGGGACCAGATACGCAGTATTTT. Translation: CASRSGLAGPDTQYF.